This entry is about one TCR beta chain. This entry belongs to a study of technical replicates of blood from several donors. Some clones are missing from TCRdb's copy, which holds only in-frame ones; the method was immunoSEQ multiplex PCR. Of 55,000 to 75,000 clones listed, about nine tenths are singletons. Germline V lookup: CDR1 SGDLS, CDR2 YYNGEE. The CDR3 is made up of 14 amino acids. V dropped 0 bases and J dropped 4; count of bases not matched to a gene: 2. The material sequenced was PBMCs. This sequence originates from a human donor in good health. Some clones in this sample may be carry-over from other donors' samples. The rearrangement links TRBV9 to TRBJ1-2; 8 bases align to TRBD1. DNA for the CDR3: TGTGCCAGCAGCGTAGGGACAGGGCCCTATGGCTACACCTTC. Translation gives CASSVGTGPYGYTF.